This note documents a single TCR beta chain sequence. The sample is drawn from a study of T cells in Graves' hyperthyroidism and ophthalmopathy. Germline trimming cut 6 bases from V and 7 bases from J; bases unmatched to any gene: 15. CDR1 and CDR2 from the germline V gene are SQVTM and ANQGSEA. The CDR3 spans 15 residues. Using RNA transcripts as the source, TCR beta CDR3 regions were amplified. First-round RT-PCR with HTBI primers amplified the TCR CDR3 region. TCRdb reprocessed the multiplex PCR reads with MiXCR, giving one entry per CDR3 protein. This sample has around 620,000 distinct CDR3 sequences, with 11% to 15% found just once.

This TCR was recovered from a woman between 18 and 29 years old with Graves' ophthalmopathy. Sequenced sample: blood. The chain links TRBV29-1 to TRBJ1-2; 9 bases are a match to TRBD1. In nucleotides, the CDR3 is TGCAGCGTAAAAAGGACAGGGGACATGTTTTCTGGCTACACCTTC. It specifies CSVKRTGDMFSGYTF.